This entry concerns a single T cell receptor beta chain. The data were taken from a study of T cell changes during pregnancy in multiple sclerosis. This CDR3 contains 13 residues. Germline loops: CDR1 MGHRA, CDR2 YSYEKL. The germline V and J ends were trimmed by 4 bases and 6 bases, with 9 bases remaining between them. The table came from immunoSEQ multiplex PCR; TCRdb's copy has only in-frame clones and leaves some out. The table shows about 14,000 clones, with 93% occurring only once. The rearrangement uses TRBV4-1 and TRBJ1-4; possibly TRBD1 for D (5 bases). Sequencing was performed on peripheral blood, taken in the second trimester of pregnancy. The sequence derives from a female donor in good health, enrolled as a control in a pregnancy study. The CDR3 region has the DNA TGCGCCAGCAGCCGCAGGGAAGATGAAAAACTGTTTTTT. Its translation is CASSRREDEKLFF.